What follows is one T cell receptor beta chain and its context. This sample was included in a study of blood T cell repertoires in COVID-19. Study-wide background: Nucleic acid was either cDNA or gDNA, and it came from T cells, B-cell-depleted T cells, or PBMCs.

Germline V lookup: CDR1 SEHNR, CDR2 FQNEAQ (reference sequence). The CDR3 contains 13 residues. J was trimmed by 8 bases and V by 2 bases; bases with no gene match: 2. Original processing notes: Nucleated cell number was recorded as an estimate derived from reference gene primer amplification. Profiling relied on immunoSEQ multiplex PCR, and the TCRdb table lists in-frame clones only, not all of them. The V and J calls and clone size come from that table; D and trimming were worked out from the DNA. The sample gives about 49,000 clones, around 86% of which show up once; 2.1% is in the top ten. Followed longitudinally, the Seattle patients had been enrolled during active infection.

J is TRBJ1-1 and V is TRBV7-9, with 10 bases fitting TRBD1. Sequencing was performed on peripheral blood. This sequence originates from a woman aged 80 or over with COVID-19, enrolled during active disease. The CDR3 nucleotides read TGTGCCAGCAGCTTAAGACAGGGGGCGGAAGCTTTCTTT. Amino acid sequence: CASSLRQGAEAFF.